This passage covers 30 T cell receptor beta chains from one sample sequenced in a study of Graves' ophthalmopathy and Graves' hyperthyroidism (dated 2018 in TCRdb). The sequencer was an Illumina HiSeq 2000. For repertoire sequencing, TCR beta CDR3 regions were amplified from RNA transcripts. The first round was an RT-PCR using HTBI primers with the Qiagen OneStep RT-PCR kit, and this first round was followed by a second-round multiplex PCR, then size selection and purification. The public reads were quality trimmed at Q25 with fastp and then assembled into clones with MiXCR by TCRdb, keeping productive beta chains. Merged by CDR3 protein, the rows form single entries marked with the most common genes and DNA. The sample records some 390,000 distinct CDR3 sequences, around 17% of which are singletons. The ten largest clonotypes hold roughly 1.5% of the sample. The sequenced sample consisted of peripheral blood. Every receptor here comes from a woman in her late teens or twenties with Graves' ophthalmopathy. Donor details come from another sample of the same person, matched by shared clones.

This clonotype came up many times. This chain links TRBV12-3 or TRBV12-4 with TRBJ1-1; the D gene is possibly TRBD1 (6 bases). CDR3 length equals 15 residues. V lost 6 bases, J lost 4 bases, and 18 bases lay in between. This CDR3 is CASSPPGTRGTEAFF. The CDR3 DNA reads as TGTGCCAGCAGCCCCCCGGGGACAAGGGGCACTGAAGCTTTCTTT.

This clonotype was observed a few times. The chain is built from TRBV18 and TRBJ1-3; no firm D call. Trimming stripped 3 bases from V and 0 bases from J, with 9 bases between. The CDR3 contains 15 residues. CDR1 is KGHSH and CDR2 is LQKENI in the germline V gene. For the CDR3, the DNA is TGTGCCAGCTCACCCCAGGTGCTCTCTGGAAACACCATATATTTT. This translates into CASSPQVLSGNTIYF.

The sample holds many counts of this clonotype. The chain uses TRBV28 and TRBJ2-5; TRBD1 or TRBD2 may be the D gene (6 bases each). Germline V gene data show CDR1 as MDHEN and CDR2 as SYDVKM. Trimming pared 3 bases from V and 5 bases from J, leaving 22 bases between. The CDR3 consists of 17 residues. CDR3 in DNA: TGTGCCAGCAGTTTGTCCCCGGGACAAATCCGGGAGGAGACCCAGTACTTC. Translating it yields CASSLSPGQIREETQYF.

This clonotype was counted at least ten times. The chain combines TRBV3-1 with TRBJ1-1; 9 nucleotides match TRBD1. V shed 4 bases and J 1 base; nucleotides not matched to a gene: 10. The CDR3 runs 17 residues. The germline V gene encodes CDR1 LGHDT and CDR2 YNNKEL (reference sequence). This CDR3 reads CASSPRPGQGRNTEAFF. CDR3 coding DNA: TGTGCCAGCAGCCCCCGCCCGGGACAGGGAAGGAACACTGAAGCTTTCTTT.

V usage is TRBV6-5 and J usage is TRBJ2-5, with a tentative D call TRBD2 (6 bases). The CDR3 sequence is 16 residues long. Deletions cut 2 bases from V and 4 bases from J, with 17 bases between. Germline loops: CDR1 MNHEY, CDR2 SVGAGI. CDR3 region: CASSYGAGPPRETQYF. CDR3 DNA: TGTGCCAGCAGTTACGGTGCGGGGCCCCCCCGAGAGACCCAGTACTTC.

The table lists this clonotype with many counts. The chain recombines TRBV2 with TRBJ2-7; 7 positions agree with TRBD1. J gave up 11 bases and V 11 bases, and 9 bases lay outside the gene matches. In germline, CDR1 is SNHLY, CDR2 FYNNEI. The CDR3 is made up of 10 amino acids. DNA for the CDR3: TGTGCCTTAACGTCGGGACAGAAGTACTTC. Protein product: CALTSGQKYF.

Ten or more counts support this clonotype. This chain joins TRBV6-1 and TRBJ1-5; 7 positions agree with TRBD1. The CDR3 contains 15 residues. The germline CDR1 and CDR2 sequences are MNHNS and SASEGT. The trim removed 4 bases at V and 4 bases at J, leaving 7 bases unmatched. The CDR3 spells CASSGGDSVNQPQHF. In nucleotides, the CDR3 is TGTGCCAGCAGTGGAGGGGACAGTGTAAATCAGCCCCAGCATTTT.

This clonotype was picked up many times. The chain carries TRBV24-1 and TRBJ2-2; 7 bases are shared with TRBD2. V was pared by 3 bases and J by 3 bases, with 3 bases of the junction left unmatched. The CDR3 is 15 amino acids. The germline CDR1 and CDR2 sequences are KGHDR and SFDVKD. CDR3 DNA sequence: TGTGCCACCAGTGATCCGGGACTATACACCGGGGAGCTGTTTTTT. Translated: CATSDPGLYTGELFF.

The sample holds many counts of this clonotype. CDR3 residues: CASSAPATLKNIQYF. The CDR3, as DNA: TGTGCCAGCAGCGCCCCCGCGACTTTGAAAAACATTCAGTACTTC. The V call is TRBV28, the J call TRBJ2-4; no firm D call. CDR3 length equals 15 residues. CDR1 and CDR2 from the germline V gene are MDHEN and SYDVKM. V was pared by 6 bases and J by 4 bases, with 16 bases between.

The rearrangement links TRBV12-3 or TRBV12-4 to TRBJ1-1, with 10 positions matching TRBD1. The CDR3 consists of 15 residues. The V and J ends lost 4 bases and 4 bases, in that order; junction bases with no gene match: 6. CDR3 DNA: TGTGCCAGCAGTTGGGCCGGGACAGGGGTCACTGAAGCTTTCTTT. This encodes CASSWAGTGVTEAFF.

In its sample, this clonotype was seen many times. The chain has TRBV19 and TRBJ1-1, with unresolved D. V was cut by 3 bases and J by 1 base, with 6 bases left in between. CDR1 LNHDA and CDR2 SQIVND come from the germline V gene (reference sequence). The CDR3 is 13 amino acids. CDR3 coding DNA: TGTGCCAGTAGTATTACAGCGAACACTGAAGCTTTCTTT. It yields the protein CASSITANTEAFF. The complete variable domain, with remaining parts taken from reference TRBV19 and TRBJ1-1, reads DGGITQSPKYLFRKEGQNVTLSCEQNLNHDAMYWYRQDPGQGLRLIYYSQIVNDFQKGDIAEGYSVSREKKESFPLTVTSAQKNPTAFYLCASSITANTEAFFGQGTRLTVV.

This clonotype was recorded at least ten times. J is TRBJ2-7 and V is TRBV19; 11 nucleotides match TRBD1. The V gene's germline CDR1 is LNHDA and CDR2 SQIVND (reference sequence). The V segment lost 5 bases and the J segment 5 bases; nucleotides outside the gene matches: 8. The CDR3 spans 15 residues. The CDR3 loop is CASSPRTGGRNEQYF. The CDR3 nucleotides are TGTGCCAGTAGTCCTCGGACAGGGGGCCGGAACGAGCAGTACTTC.

This clonotype was found many times. The chain uses TRBV28 and TRBJ1-1, with 9 nucleotides matching TRBD1. J gave up 3 bases and V 8 bases, and 13 bases lay outside the gene matches. This CDR3 is 16 amino acids long. Germline lookup yields CDR1 MDHEN and CDR2 SYDVKM. CDR3 nucleotides: TGTGCCAGCCACCGGACAGGGGTGAAGAGACACACTGAAGCTTTCTTT. Translating it yields CASHRTGVKRHTEAFF.

The V and J genes are TRBV6-1 and TRBJ2-7; D not certain. Germline-derived CDR1 and CDR2 are MNHNS and SASEGT. The CDR3 is 11 amino acids. V lost 8 bases to trimming and J lost 6 bases, with 11 bases between them. CDR3 sequence reads: CASRERGEQYF. In DNA form, the CDR3 reads TGTGCCAGCCGCGAGAGAGGCGAGCAGTACTTC.

The chain uses TRBV12-3 or TRBV12-4 and TRBJ1-1; no clear D gene. The CDR3 covers 15 residues. V was shortened by 2 bases and J by 1 base, with 11 bases between the two germline ends. Written as DNA, the CDR3 is TGTGCCAGCAGTTTAACACTAGCAGGGAACACTGAAGCTTTCTTT. Amino acid sequence: CASSLTLAGNTEAFF.

There are many counts of this clonotype. The V and J genes are TRBV10-3 and TRBJ2-2; TRBD2 agrees at 7 bases. Trimming removed 10 bases from V and 0 bases from J; junction bases left unmatched: 2. CDR3 length equals 13 residues. Per the germline V gene, CDR1 is ENHRY and CDR2 is SYGVKD. The chain's CDR3 is CATAGPNTGELFF. DNA for the CDR3: TGTGCCACAGCGGGACCGAACACCGGGGAGCTGTTTTTT.

This clonotype was counted ten times or more. CDR3 amino acids: CASSKTAGRRGTGELFF. DNA for the CDR3: TGTGCCAGCAGCAAAACCGCGGGGAGACGGGGCACCGGGGAGCTGTTTTTT. This chain links TRBV7-3 with TRBJ2-2; weak D call: TRBD2 (6 bases). Trimming took 5 bases from V and 4 from J, leaving 20 bases between them. Germline CDR1 and CDR2: SGHTA and FQGTGA. The CDR3 totals 17 residues.

J is TRBJ2-5 and V is TRBV7-6; D may correspond to TRBD1 or TRBD2 (5 bases each). CDR1 SGHVS and CDR2 FNYEAQ come from the germline V gene. The CDR3 is 16 residues long. V lost 5 bases, J lost 1 base, and 17 bases lay in between. The CDR3 nucleotides read TGTGCCAGCAGCACCGATGGGGGTCCCCTCCAAGAGACCCAGTACTTC. It encodes CASSTDGGPLQETQYF.

This clonotype was recorded at least ten times. This chain uses TRBV27 with TRBJ1-6, with no clear D. Germline CDR1 MNHEY, CDR2 SMNVEV (reference sequence). Trimming took off 4 bases at V and 7 bases at J, with 11 bases between the two ends. CDR3 size: 14 residues. The CDR3 DNA reads TGTGCCAGCAGTTCGACACTAGGAAATTCACCCCTCCACTTT. Its translation: CASSSTLGNSPLHF.

The V call is TRBV28, the J call TRBJ1-2; perhaps TRBD1 as D (5 bases). Trimming removed 5 bases from V and 4 bases from J, with 20 bases in between. This CDR3 spans 16 amino acids. Germline values: CDR1 MDHEN, CDR2 SYDVKM. CDR3: CASSGGTGTVSYGYTF. CDR3 coding DNA: TGTGCCAGCAGTGGTGGGACCGGCACTGTAAGCTATGGCTACACCTTC.

This chain links TRBV11-1 with TRBJ1-2; the match to TRBD1 covers 7 bases. This CDR3 has 13 residues. Germline CDR1 SGHAT, CDR2 FQDESV (reference sequence). Trimming cost V 6 bases and J 2 bases; bases outside gene matches: 3. CDR3 coding DNA: TGTGCCAGCAGGGTACAGGGGAACTATGGCTACACCTTC. Its translation: CASRVQGNYGYTF.

The chain has TRBV9 and TRBJ1-6, with D hard to call. This CDR3 is built from 12 residues. Germline values: CDR1 SGDLS, CDR2 YYNGEE. V was shortened by 7 bases and J by 10 bases, with 12 bases between the two germline ends. The CDR3 bases are TGTGCCAGCGGGCCGCCTAGGTCACCCCTCCACTTT. This translates into CASGPPRSPLHF. Using reference TRBV9 and TRBJ1-6 for the parts outside the CDR3, the full variable domain is DSGVTQTPKHLITATGQRVTLRCSPRSGDLSVYWYQQSLDQGLQFLIQYYNGEERAKGNILERFSAQQFPDLHSELNLSSLELGDSALYFCASGPPRSPLHFGNGTRLTVT.

This clonotype showed up many times. V usage is TRBV27 and J usage is TRBJ2-4, with 9 bases matching TRBD2. Germline V lookup: CDR1 MNHEY, CDR2 SMNVEV (reference sequence). V lost 2 bases, J lost 2 bases, and 7 bases stayed unmatched. There are 17 residues in the CDR3. The CDR3 reads CASSLLGGGATKNIQYF. CDR3 bases: TGTGCCAGCAGTTTACTGGGCGGGGGGGCCACCAAAAACATTCAGTACTTC.

This clonotype was seen ten or more times. The rearrangement uses TRBV6-2 or TRBV6-3 and TRBJ1-2; D is undetermined. This CDR3 is 16 amino acids long. Trimming pared 0 bases from V and 2 bases from J, leaving 13 bases between. Germline V gives CDR1 MNHEY, CDR2 SVGEGT. CDR3 DNA sequence: TGTGCCAGCAGTTACTCAGCCCAGAGGATAAACTATGGCTACACCTTC. It translates to CASSYSAQRINYGYTF.

This clonotype appeared many times. The chain links TRBV28 to TRBJ2-5; D may be TRBD1 or TRBD2 (6 bases each). Germline values: CDR1 MDHEN, CDR2 SYDVKM. CDR3 size: 14 residues. The ends were cut back, 6 bases at V and 0 bases at J, with 11 bases in the middle. CDR3 nucleotides: TGTGCCAGCAGGGGGGGCCGGTACCAAGAGACCCAGTACTTC. The encoded protein is CASRGGRYQETQYF.

This clonotype appeared many times. CDR3 DNA sequence: TGCGCCAGCAGCTTGGCCAGGACAGGGAATTCACCCCTCCACTTT. Translation: CASSLARTGNSPLHF. The chain joins TRBV5-1 to TRBJ1-6, with 8 bases aligning to TRBD1. CDR1 and CDR2 from the germline V gene are SGHRS and YFSETQ. The V and J ends lost 0 bases and 7 bases, in that order; junction bases with no gene match: 3. The CDR3 has 15 amino acids.

The sample holds many counts of this clonotype. This sequence joins TRBV4-3 and TRBJ2-7, with D tentatively TRBD1 (6 bases). CDR1 is LGHNA and CDR2 is YSLEER in the germline V gene. The CDR3 length is 14 residues. Deletions cut 4 bases from V and 3 bases from J, with 13 bases between. In DNA form, the CDR3 reads TGCGCCAGCAGCCGCTCGACAGGAGACTACGAGCAGTACTTC. Translated: CASSRSTGDYEQYF.

This clonotype was picked up many times. The chain recombines TRBV15 with TRBJ1-1; D unresolved. The CDR3 has 15 amino acids. V shed 5 bases and J shed 0 bases, with 13 bases lying between them. CDR1 and CDR2 (germline): LNHNV, YYDKDF (reference sequence). The CDR3 nucleotides read TGTGCCACCAGCCCAAGACGACACATGAACACTGAAGCTTTCTTT. This translates into CATSPRRHMNTEAFF.

This clonotype was detected ten times or more. The rearrangement uses TRBV11-2 and TRBJ2-7; 7 bases map to TRBD1. Germline CDR1 and CDR2: SGHAT and FQNNGV. This CDR3 has 14 residues. V shed 1 base and J 6 bases; nucleotides not matched to a gene: 6. CDR3 DNA: TGTGCCAGCAGCTTAGGACAGGGAATTCGCGAGCAGTACTTC. This encodes CASSLGQGIREQYF.

This clonotype was seen at least ten times. J is TRBJ2-5 and V is TRBV15; 7 bases agree with TRBD2. V shed 0 bases, J shed 4 bases, and the junction held 5 bases outside the gene matches. The CDR3 spans 15 residues. Germline values: CDR1 LNHNV, CDR2 YYDKDF (reference sequence). CDR3 bases: TGTGCCACCAGCAGAGATCGGATAGCGGGAGAGACCCAGTACTTC. This translates into CATSRDRIAGETQYF.